What follows is one T cell receptor (beta chain) and its context. Study processing details: Amplifying reference gene primers gave estimates of nucleated cell counts. Produced via immunoSEQ multiplex PCR; TCRdb's table is partial and in-frame only. V and J calls and clone size are copied from that table; D and trimming were computed from the DNA. The data show over 70,000 clones, 90% seen once. This entry comes from a study of blood T cell repertoires in COVID-19. Study summary: From the United States, Italy and Spain came samples of acute and convalescent COVID-19. PBMCs, B-cell-depleted T cells, or T cells provided the cDNA or gDNA that made up the material.

Germline CDR1 reads SGHRS; CDR2 reads YFSETQ. The V and J ends lost 4 bases and 8 bases respectively, with 12 bases between them. This CDR3 comprises 12 residues. The source of this sequence is an elderly woman with active or convalescent COVID-19. Material for sequencing was peripheral blood. The V call is TRBV5-1, the J call TRBJ1-2; no clear D gene. CDR3: CASSPREHGYTF. The CDR3 region has the DNA TGCGCCAGCAGCCCTAGGGAGCACGGCTACACCTTC.